This T cell receptor (beta chain) derives from a study of blood T cell repertoires in COVID-19. Whole-study context: COVID-19 samples collected from the United States, Italy and Spain covered acute and convalescent phases.

Trimming took 4 bases from V and 8 from J, leaving 25 bases between them. CDR1 is SGHRS, CDR2 YFSETQ, per germline. The CDR3 loop spans 17 amino acids. In the study's own analysis: Estimated nucleated cell counts came from reference gene primer amplification. Using immunoSEQ multiplex PCR, the repertoire was profiled, and TCRdb retains in-frame clones only, with some absent. V and J calls and clone size are as listed in that table; D and trimming were resolved from the DNA. The sample shows some 180,000 clones, 85% of them seen only once. The sample taken for sequencing was peripheral blood. The receptor was derived from an older woman with acute or convalescent COVID-19. The chain is built from TRBV5-1 and TRBJ2-4; D may be TRBD2 (6 bases). CDR3 region: CASSPGARTAGGDIQYF. CDR3 bases: TGCGCCAGCAGCCCTGGGGCTAGAACGGCAGGAGGGGACATTCAGTACTTC.